This T cell receptor beta chain was documented in a study of shared clonotypes between healthy human individuals (dated by TCRdb to 2020 to 2021). For the study in its entirety: A few men and a couple of women, aged 18 to 49 years, made up the cohort. To estimate repertoire size and how much clonotype sharing occurs between individuals, the study deeply sequenced the blood TCR repertoires of 4 to 6 healthy adults. For each donor, CD4 naive and CD4 memory were each run on three plates, CD8 naive on two plates, and CD8 memory on one plate. Different laboratories and diverse techniques were used to prepare libraries and sequence TCR repertoires, to increase sequencing depth and limit assay-specific biases. Leukapheresis yielded between about 0.94 and 9 billion PBMCs per donor.

V is shortened by 6 bases, J by 3 bases, and the region joining them spans 16 bases. The cysteine opens and the phenylalanine closes a CDR3 of 15 amino acids. The read is trimmed to its CDR3 DNA, 45 bases read in frame from base 1. Taken from the germline V gene, the CDR1 and CDR2 loops are MDHEN and SYDVKM. Findings and caveats that apply to the study as a whole: Sampling was limited to blood, and TCR repertoires in tissue likely differ from TCR repertoires in blood. Because the study included a small number of donors, the genetic and exposure-history diversity represented was limited. Incomplete sequencing was indicated by rarefaction of sorted-subset datasets, despite the large sequencing depth. Naive subsets generally had larger estimated clonotype richness than memory subsets. Pairwise subsampling led to the expectation that sequencing depth would affect the degree of clonotype sharing among donors. Across several donors, around 5% of naive CD4, 3% to 4% of naive CD8, around 2.5% of memory CD4, and 0.3% to 0.45% of memory CD8 clonotypes were shared. Higher generation probabilities were observed for clonotypes shared by all four sorted-subset donors than for non-shared clonotypes.

The donors were healthy, HIV-negative adults with no recently reported acute infections or vaccinations. Only Caucasian adults living in Nashville, Tennessee, USA were represented among the donors. CD4+ T cells were enriched by magnetic negative selection; naive cells were then positively selected on CD45RA, and the negative fraction formed the memory subset. Blood was obtained by leukapheresis, after which PBMCs were separated by Ficoll-Histopaque density gradient centrifugation and cryopreserved in liquid nitrogen vapor phase. Purity and quantity of every magnetically sorted T cell population were checked by analytical flow cytometry. Each sorted fraction had its genomic DNA isolated and then quantified by UV absorbance on a Nanodrop 2000c. This clone was seen a handful of times. The antigen it binds to is not known. No base-level quality is on record; no much larger clone is a single base apart.

Using the deep immunoSEQ assay, multiplex PCR amplified TCR CDR3 regions from genomic DNA. Extracted genomic DNA from each cell subset was distributed evenly across all wells of several immunoSEQ 96-well plates, and each plate was treated as a replicate. For sorted subsets, 200 to 250 ng of genomic DNA, equivalent to around 30,000 T cell genomes, went into each replicate PCR. Purified libraries were quantified with a Qubit 3.0 fluorometer, sized on a Bioanalyzer 2100, and re-quantified with the KAPA Library Quantification kit. A separate single-read 150-cycle Illumina NextSeq 550 flow cell was used to sequence each immunoSEQ 96-well plate. The authors' pipeline ran thus. Because only junctional sequences without quality scores were contained in the immunoSEQ output, filtering matching that applied to full-length reads could not be performed. Sequences were annotated with PyIR, a Python wrapper for IgBLAST v1.9, and V/J genes and CDR3 were assigned using IMGT germline references. Reads were filtered out if the reads had weak V/J assignments (E-value above 1e-6), no CDR3, stop codons, out-of-frame junctions, or ambiguous translated residues. V3J clonotypes were defined as sequences sharing an identical inferred V gene, J gene, and CDR3 amino acid sequence. The percentage overlap between two repertoires was calculated by dividing the number of shared unique clonotypes by the size of the smaller repertoire. RTK rarefaction, the Chao1 estimator, and Recon v2.1 estimates of unobserved clonotypes were used to assess repertoire richness. Generation probabilities were computed with OLGA for all TCRbeta clonotypes obtained by the gDNA method from four donors. The immuneACCESS repertoire file appears here via TCRdb, limited to in-frame rearrangements. These files lack a portion of the clones; in checked studies, under half of the deficit traces to unresolved V genes, and the cause of the others is not known. Clone size and V and J calls were adopted from that table, with D and trimming inferred from the DNA. Counted in this sample were a few hundred thousand clones; around 74% of them appeared once. Of the sample, 10% is held by the ten largest clones.

Recombination joined TRBV28 with TRBJ2-3, with TRBD2 as a weak D call on 5 bases. Sample: memory CD4+ T cells sorted from blood. The cell subset or site tag for this specimen amounts to: CD45RA-negative fraction. The sequence came from a man between 25 and 39 years old in good health. CDR3 protein: CASSRRESHTDTQYF. The DNA sequence follows: TGTGCCAGCAGCCGACGGGAAAGCCATACAGATACGCAGTATTTT.